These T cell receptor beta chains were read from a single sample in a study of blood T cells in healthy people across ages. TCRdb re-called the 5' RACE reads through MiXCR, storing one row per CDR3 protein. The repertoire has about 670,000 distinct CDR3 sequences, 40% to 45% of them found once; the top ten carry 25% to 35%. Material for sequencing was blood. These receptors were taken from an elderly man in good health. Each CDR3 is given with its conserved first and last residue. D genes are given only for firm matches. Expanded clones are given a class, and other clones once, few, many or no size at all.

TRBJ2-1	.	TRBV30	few	CAIADFEETQFF	TGTGCCATAGCGGATTTCGAAGAGACCCAGTTCTTC
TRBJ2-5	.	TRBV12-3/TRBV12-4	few	CASRISGQETQYF	TGTGCCAGCAGGATCAGCGGCCAAGAGACCCAGTACTTC
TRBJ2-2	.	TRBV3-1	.	CASSQGQFTGELFF	TGTGCCAGCAGCCAAGGACAGTTCACCGGGGAGCTGTTTTTT
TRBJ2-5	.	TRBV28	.	CASSSLEGYQETQYF	TGTGCCAGCAGTTCCCTAGAGGGGTACCAAGAGACCCAGTACTTC
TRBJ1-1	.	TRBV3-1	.	CASSQDPQGSTEAFF	TGTGCCAGCAGCCAAGATCCCCAGGGGAGCACTGAAGCTTTCTTT
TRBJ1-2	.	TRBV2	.	CASIFGGQPTNYGYTF	TGTGCCAGCATATTTGGTGGACAGCCAACGAACTATGGCTACACCTTC
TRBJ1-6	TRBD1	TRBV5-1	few	CASSSPGGVGSPLHF	TGCGCCAGCAGCTCTCCAGGGGGGGTCGGATCACCCCTCCACTTT
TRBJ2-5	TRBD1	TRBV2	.	CASSPTGGIFQETQYF	TGTGCCAGCAGCCCAACAGGGGGCATCTTCCAAGAGACCCAGTACTTC
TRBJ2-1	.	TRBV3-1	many	CASSQVGDEQFF	TGTGCCAGCAGCCAAGTCGGGGATGAGCAGTTCTTC
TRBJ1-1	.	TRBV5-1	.	CATSREGARDTEAFF	TGCGCCACCAGTCGGGAGGGCGCCAGGGACACTGAAGCTTTCTTT
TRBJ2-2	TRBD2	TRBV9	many	CASSVAGGRATGELFF	TGTGCCAGCAGCGTAGCTGGGGGGAGGGCCACCGGGGAGCTGTTTTTT
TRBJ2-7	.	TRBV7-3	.	CASSPRGTSSSYNEQYF	TGTGCCAGCAGCCCTAGAGGGACTTCCTCATCCTACAATGAGCAGTACTTC
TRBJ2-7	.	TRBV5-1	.	CASRPNTGLGEQYF	TGCGCCAGCAGACCCAACACAGGGTTGGGGGAGCAGTACTTC
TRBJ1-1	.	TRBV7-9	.	CASSLALALEAFF	TGTGCCAGCAGCTTAGCGCTCGCACTTGAAGCTTTCTTT
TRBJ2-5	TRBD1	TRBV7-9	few	CASSSTGVAETQYF	TGTGCCAGCAGCTCTACAGGGGTGGCAGAGACCCAGTACTTC
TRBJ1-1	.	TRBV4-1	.	CASSQERVNTEAFF	TGCGCCAGCAGCCAAGAGAGGGTCAACACTGAAGCTTTCTTT
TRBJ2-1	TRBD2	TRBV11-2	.	CASSLEDRGSLNNEQFF	TGTGCCAGCAGCTTAGAGGATCGCGGGAGCTTAAACAATGAGCAGTTCTTC
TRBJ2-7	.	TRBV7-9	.	CASSLWPRRYSSYNEQYF	TGTGCCAGCAGCTTATGGCCGAGACGGTATAGCTCCTACAATGAGCAGTACTTC
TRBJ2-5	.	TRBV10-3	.	CAISDMSWEQYF	TGTGCCATCAGTGATATGTCTTGGGAGCAGTACTTC
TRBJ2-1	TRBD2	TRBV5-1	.	CASSSGLAATTYNEQFF	TGCGCCAGCAGCTCAGGACTAGCGGCCACAACCTACAATGAGCAGTTCTTC
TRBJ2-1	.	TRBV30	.	CAWSISDLNSYNEQFF	TGTGCCTGGAGTATCTCGGATTTAAATTCCTACAATGAGCAGTTCTTC
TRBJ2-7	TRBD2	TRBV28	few	CASSTWTSGSYEQYF	TGTGCCAGCAGTACCTGGACTAGCGGCTCCTACGAGCAGTACTTC
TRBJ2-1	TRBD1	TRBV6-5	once	CASSYDRGFYNEQFF	TGTGCCAGCAGTTACGACAGGGGTTTCTACAATGAGCAGTTCTTC
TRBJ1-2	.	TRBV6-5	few	CASRSPDSLEGYTF	TGTGCCAGCAGATCCCCGGACTCGCTGGAAGGCTACACCTTC
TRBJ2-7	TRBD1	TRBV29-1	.	CSVPGQGYEQYF	TGCAGCGTTCCGGGACAGGGGTACGAGCAGTACTTC
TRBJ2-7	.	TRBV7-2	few	CASSDFSLGSYEQYF	TGTGCCAGCAGCGACTTCTCACTGGGCTCCTACGAGCAGTACTTC
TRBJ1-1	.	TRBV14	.	CASSLRNGYTEAFF	TGTGCCAGCAGCTTACGGAATGGATACACTGAAGCTTTCTTT
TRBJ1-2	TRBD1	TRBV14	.	CASSQPTGNYSYTF	TGTGCCAGCAGCCAACCGACAGGGAACTATAGCTACACCTTC
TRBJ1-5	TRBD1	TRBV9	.	CASSLGQGNNQPQHF	TGTGCCAGCAGTTTGGGACAGGGCAACAATCAGCCCCAGCATTTT
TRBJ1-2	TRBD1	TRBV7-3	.	CASSLSRGHGYTF	TGTGCCAGCAGCTTAAGCAGGGGGCACGGCTACACCTTC
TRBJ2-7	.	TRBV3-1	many	CASSPRDGSYEQYF	TGTGCCAGCAGCCCTCGGGACGGATCCTACGAGCAGTACTTC
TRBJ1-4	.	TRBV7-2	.	CASSLVPNEKLFF	TGTGCCAGCAGCTTAGTTCCGAATGAAAAACTGTTTTTT
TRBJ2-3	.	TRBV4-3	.	CASSQSRIGGDTQYF	TGCGCCAGCAGCCAATCCCGGATCGGGGGAGATACGCAGTATTTT
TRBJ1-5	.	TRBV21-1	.	CASTGNNQPQHF	TGTGCCAGCACCGGGAACAATCAGCCCCAGCATTTT
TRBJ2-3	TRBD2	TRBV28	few	CASSFPLAGGLSTDTQYF	TGTGCCAGCAGTTTCCCACTAGCGGGAGGGCTAAGCACAGATACGCAGTATTTT
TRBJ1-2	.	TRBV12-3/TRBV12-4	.	CASITGGTARNGYTF	TGTGCCAGCATCACAGGAGGCACAGCCCGAAATGGCTACACCTTC
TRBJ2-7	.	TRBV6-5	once	CARGLGTTYEQYF	TGTGCCAGGGGGCTAGGAACAACCTACGAGCAGTACTTC
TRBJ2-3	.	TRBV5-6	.	CASTPWGTDTQYF	TGTGCCAGCACCCCGTGGGGGACAGATACGCAGTATTTT
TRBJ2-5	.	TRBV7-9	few	CASSLPGAPETQYF	TGTGCCAGCAGCTTGCCAGGGGCCCCAGAGACCCAGTACTTC
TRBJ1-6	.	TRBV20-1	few	CSAPPVREDSPLHF	TGCAGTGCGCCTCCGGTCAGGGAGGATTCACCCCTCCACTTT
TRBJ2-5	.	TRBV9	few	CASSGPGAGETQYF	TGTGCCAGCAGCGGTCCAGGGGCAGGTGAGACCCAGTACTTC
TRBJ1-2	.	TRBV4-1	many	CASSQTGDYYGYTF	TGCGCCAGCAGCCAAACAGGTGACTACTATGGCTACACCTTC
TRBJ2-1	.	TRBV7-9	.	CASSDGTTGNEQFF	TGTGCCAGCAGCGATGGGACGACCGGGAATGAGCAGTTCTTC
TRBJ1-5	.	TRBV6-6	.	CASSYSPDTNQPQHF	TGTGCCAGCAGTTACTCGCCGGACACCAATCAGCCCCAGCATTTT
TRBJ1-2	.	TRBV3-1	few	CASSQDHRTHYGYTF	TGTGCCAGCAGCCAAGATCACAGAACCCACTATGGCTACACCTTC
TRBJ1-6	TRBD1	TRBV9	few	CASSETGDSSPLHF	TGTGCCAGCAGCGAGACAGGGGACTCTTCACCCCTCCACTTT
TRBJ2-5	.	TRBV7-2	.	CASSAQGAETQYF	TGTGCCAGCAGCGCGCAGGGCGCAGAGACCCAGTACTTC
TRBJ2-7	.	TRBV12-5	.	CASGPFPIGEQYF	TGTGCTAGTGGTCCCTTCCCGATCGGCGAGCAGTACTTC
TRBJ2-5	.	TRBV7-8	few	CASRTGWVQETQYF	TGTGCCAGCAGAACGGGATGGGTCCAAGAGACCCAGTACTTC
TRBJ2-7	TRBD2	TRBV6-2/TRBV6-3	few	CASSSSPSLKLAGVLYEQYF	TGTGCCAGCAGTTCCAGCCCATCCCTTAAACTAGCGGGAGTCCTCTACGAGCAGTACTTC
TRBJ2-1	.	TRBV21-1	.	CASSKELRGHEQFF	TGTGCCAGCAGCAAAGAGTTAAGGGGCCATGAGCAGTTCTTC
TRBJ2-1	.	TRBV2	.	CASRVSDYNNEQFF	TGTGCTTCGCGGGTTAGCGATTATAACAATGAGCAGTTCTTC
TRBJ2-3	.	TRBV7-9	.	CASSLSEVPNTDTQYF	TGTGCCAGCAGCCTCTCGGAAGTACCCAACACAGATACGCAGTATTTT
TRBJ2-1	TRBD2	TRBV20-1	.	CSAPLAGSYNEQFF	TGCAGTGCTCCTCTAGCGGGGAGTTATAATGAGCAGTTCTTC
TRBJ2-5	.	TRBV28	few	CASLNTGPVYQETQYF	TGTGCCAGCTTGAACACTGGACCCGTGTACCAAGAGACCCAGTACTTC
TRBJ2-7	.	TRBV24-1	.	CATSVRGRSYNEQYF	TGTGCCACCAGTGTACGGGGGAGGTCCTACAATGAGCAGTACTTC
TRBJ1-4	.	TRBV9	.	CASSPHSGQTEKLFF	TGTGCCAGCAGCCCCCATAGCGGACAAACTGAAAAACTGTTTTTT